Below, 20 T cell receptor beta chains from the same sample are listed, as sequenced in a study of naive CD8 T cells in extremely preterm neonates. Clones were read by immunoSEQ multiplex PCR, and TCRdb kept only the in-frame ones, dropping some. The sample lists under 7,000 clones, around 97% occurring once. Sample: naive CD8+ T cells from blood. These receptors all stem from a human donor in good health.

As concerns this clone: The junction does not match germline at one end; this may be a read error. The V and J genes are TRBV27 and TRBJ1-1, with TRBD1 matching 7 bases. The CDR3 is made up of 13 amino acids. Germline loops: CDR1 MNHEY, CDR2 SMNVEV (reference sequence). The CDR3 nucleotides are TGTGCCACCATCGGAGGGGGCTATACTGAAGCTTCCTTT. Translated: CATIGGGYTEASF.

This sequence joins TRBV9 and TRBJ2-7, with TRBD2 identical over 10 bases. CDR1 is SGDLS and CDR2 is YYNGEE in the germline V gene. V trimming: 4 bases; J trimming: 0 bases; junction bases outside the gene matches: 1. CDR3 length: 14 amino acids. This CDR3 is CASSPSGSSYEQYF. The CDR3, as DNA: TGTGCCAGCAGCCCTAGCGGGAGCTCCTACGAGCAGTACTTC.

In this sample, this clone turned up once. The rearrangement links TRBV9 to TRBJ2-1; the match to TRBD2 covers 13 bases. The CDR3 totals 15 residues. CDR1 is SGDLS, CDR2 YYNGEE, per germline. V lost 8 bases and J lost 5; bases outside the gene matches: 7. The CDR3 nucleotides read TGTGCCAGTGGCACTAGCGGGAGGGAGAACAATGAGCAGTTCTTC. Translation gives CASGTSGRENNEQFF.

This rearrangement joins TRBV7-6 to TRBJ2-7; 7 bases align to TRBD2. CDR3 size: 17 residues. The V gene end was trimmed by 5 bases and the J gene end by 0 bases; junction bases not matched to a gene: 13. CDR1 is SGHVS and CDR2 is FNYEAQ in the germline V gene. The DNA of the CDR3 is TGTGCCAGCAGCCAGGGTCGTGGCGGGAGACACTCCTACGAGCAGTACTTC. This codes for CASSQGRGGRHSYEQYF. Full variable domain (outside the CDR3, taken from reference TRBV7-6 and TRBJ2-7): GAGVSQSPRYKVTKRGQDVALRCDPISGHVSLYWYRQALGQGPEFLTYFNYEAQQDKSGLPNDRFSAERPEGSISTLTIQRTEQRDSAMYRCASSQGRGGRHSYEQYFGPGTRLTVT.

This clone was seen more than once but under ten times. The J gene is TRBJ2-7, the V gene TRBV7-9, with TRBD1 identical over 8 bases. The V gene end was trimmed by 5 bases and the J gene end by 0 bases; junction bases not matched to a gene: 9. There are 16 residues in the CDR3. Looked up from germline, CDR1 is SEHNR and CDR2 is FQNEAQ (reference sequence). DNA of the CDR3: TGTGCCAGCAGCCGACCGACAGGGGTTAGCTCCTACGAGCAGTACTTC. Residues: CASSRPTGVSSYEQYF.

The sample holds one count of this clone. J is TRBJ1-4 and V is TRBV6-1; maybe TRBD1 (6 bases). V was pared by 8 bases and J by 5 bases, with 15 bases between. Germline CDR1 is MNHNS and CDR2 is SASEGT. The CDR3 is made up of 14 amino acids. CDR3 bases: TGTGCCAGCGGACAGCCGTACGGAAATGAAAAACTGTTTTTT. Translation: CASGQPYGNEKLFF.

The V and J genes are TRBV29-1 and TRBJ1-2; the D is unclear. This CDR3 is 13 amino acids long. Germline V gene sequence: CDR1 SQVTM, CDR2 ANQGSEA. V dropped 5 bases and J dropped 6 bases, with 16 bases sitting between them. The CDR3 DNA reads TGCAGCGTTTGGGCCGCAAGCACGAATGGCTACACCTTC. This translates into CSVWAASTNGYTF.

This chain joins TRBV27 and TRBJ2-7; D remains ambiguous. Germline V CDR1 and CDR2: MNHEY, SMNVEV (reference sequence). The V end was cut by 0 bases, the J end by 0 bases, with 3 bases between. This CDR3 has 13 residues. As DNA, the CDR3 is TGTGCCAGCAGTTTATCGGCCTCCTACGAGCAGTACTTC. Translation gives CASSLSASYEQYF.

The chain recombines TRBV9 with TRBJ2-3; TRBD2 agrees at 8 bases. CDR3 size: 14 residues. CDR1 and CDR2 (germline): SGDLS, YYNGEE. The V segment lost 3 bases and the J segment 2 bases; nucleotides outside the gene matches: 2. The CDR3 bases are TGTGCCAGCAGCGCTAGCGGGTACACAGATACGCAGTATTTT. Amino acids: CASSASGYTDTQYF.

This rearrangement joins TRBV7-9 to TRBJ1-2, with a tentative D call TRBD1 (5 bases). V lost 5 bases and J lost 6, with 16 bases in between. Looked up from germline, CDR1 is SEHNR and CDR2 is FQNEAQ (reference sequence). The CDR3 runs 14 residues. CDR3 sequence (DNA): TGTGCCAGCAGCACGATACTCCCGGGGGATGGCTACACCTTC. Translating it yields CASSTILPGDGYTF.

The chain recombines TRBV28 with TRBJ1-3; 7 bases line up with TRBD1. Trimming cost V 5 bases and J 3 bases; bases outside gene matches: 13. There are 17 residues in the CDR3. Germline lookup yields CDR1 MDHEN and CDR2 SYDVKM. In DNA, the CDR3 is TGTGCCAGCAGTCCCCGACAGGGAATATGGGGTGGAAACACCATATATTTT. Translated: CASSPRQGIWGGNTIYF.

V and J are TRBV9 and TRBJ1-4; 8 bases match TRBD1. The CDR3 consists of 15 residues. V lost 4 bases, J lost 3 bases, and 5 bases stayed unmatched. In germline, CDR1 is SGDLS, CDR2 YYNGEE. The CDR3 reads CASSLGQVSNEKLFF. The CDR3 DNA reads as TGTGCCAGCAGCTTGGGACAGGTTTCTAATGAAAAACTGTTTTTT. Full variable domain (rest looked up from reference TRBV9 and TRBJ1-4): DSGVTQTPKHLITATGQRVTLRCSPRSGDLSVYWYQQSLDQGLQFLIQYYNGEERAKGNILERFSAQQFPDLHSELNLSSLELGDSALYFCASSLGQVSNEKLFFGSGTQLSVL.

The chain recombines TRBV13 with TRBJ2-1; possibly TRBD1 for D (5 bases). CDR1 is PRHDT and CDR2 is FYEKMQ in the germline V gene (reference sequence). Trimming shortened V by 5 bases and J by 8 bases, and 13 bases separated the two germline ends. The CDR3 spans 13 residues. The CDR3 DNA reads TGTGCCAGCAGCGGGAAAGGGGCCGATGAGCAGTTCTTC. Its protein is CASSGKGADEQFF.

This sequence joins TRBV27 and TRBJ2-1; 11 bases are shared with TRBD2. J lost 0 bases, V lost 4 bases, and 5 bases had no gene match. The V gene's germline CDR1 is MNHEY and CDR2 SMNVEV (reference sequence). The CDR3 contains 17 residues. The DNA for the CDR3 is TGTGCCAGCAGTTACACTAGCGGGGGCCTCTCCTACAATGAGCAGTTCTTC. It is translated as CASSYTSGGLSYNEQFF.

Written as DNA, the CDR3 is TGTGCCACTCGAGCGGGGAGCTCCTACAATGAGCAGTTCTTC. It translates to CATRAGSSYNEQFF. J is TRBJ2-1 and V is TRBV27; TRBD2 agrees at 7 bases. Trimming cost V 10 bases and J 0 bases; bases outside gene matches: 6. Germline loops: CDR1 MNHEY, CDR2 SMNVEV (reference sequence). This CDR3 has 14 amino acids.

The chain joins TRBV19 to TRBJ1-2, with D maybe TRBD1 (5 bases). Trimming shortened V by 5 bases and J by 3 bases, and 10 bases separated the two germline ends. CDR1 is LNHDA and CDR2 is SQIVND in the germline V gene (reference sequence). The CDR3 is 13 residues long. The CDR3: CASSFQGDYGYTF. As DNA, the CDR3 is TGTGCCAGTAGTTTTCAGGGTGACTATGGCTACACCTTC.

The V call is TRBV28, the J call TRBJ1-5; 9 nucleotides match TRBD1. This CDR3 contains 15 residues. The trim removed 4 bases at V and 9 bases at J, leaving 10 bases unmatched. Germline V lookup: CDR1 MDHEN, CDR2 SYDVKM. CDR3 amino acids: CASSYTGGSEGPQHF. CDR3 coding DNA: TGTGCCAGCAGTTATACAGGGGGCTCCGAGGGGCCCCAGCATTTT.

This clone appeared a single time. The chain links TRBV7-2 to TRBJ2-3, with 11 bases identical to TRBD2. The V and J ends lost 5 bases and 5 bases, in that order; junction bases with no gene match: 12. The CDR3 sequence is 17 residues long. CDR1 is SGHTA and CDR2 is FQGNSA in the germline V gene. CDR3 bases: TGTGCCAGCAGCACTAGCGGGGGCTTGGTGGTTGGAGATACGCAGTATTTT. Protein: CASSTSGGLVVGDTQYF.

V is TRBV13 and J is TRBJ1-1; D ambiguous. Germline CDR1 PRHDT, CDR2 FYEKMQ (reference sequence). The CDR3 loop spans 15 amino acids. Trimming removed 5 bases at V and 0 bases at J, with 13 bases between. The CDR3 sequence: CASSPKGELNTEAFF. Written as DNA, the CDR3 is TGTGCCAGCAGCCCAAAGGGAGAATTGAACACTGAAGCTTTCTTT.

This sequence joins TRBV7-9 and TRBJ2-1; 11 positions match TRBD1. V shed 4 bases, J shed 7 bases, and the junction held 6 bases outside the gene matches. The CDR3 is made up of 15 amino acids. Germline CDR1 SEHNR, CDR2 FQNEAQ (reference sequence). The CDR3: CASSSGQGALNEQFF. CDR3 sequence (DNA): TGTGCCAGCAGCTCAGGACAGGGGGCGCTTAATGAGCAGTTCTTC.